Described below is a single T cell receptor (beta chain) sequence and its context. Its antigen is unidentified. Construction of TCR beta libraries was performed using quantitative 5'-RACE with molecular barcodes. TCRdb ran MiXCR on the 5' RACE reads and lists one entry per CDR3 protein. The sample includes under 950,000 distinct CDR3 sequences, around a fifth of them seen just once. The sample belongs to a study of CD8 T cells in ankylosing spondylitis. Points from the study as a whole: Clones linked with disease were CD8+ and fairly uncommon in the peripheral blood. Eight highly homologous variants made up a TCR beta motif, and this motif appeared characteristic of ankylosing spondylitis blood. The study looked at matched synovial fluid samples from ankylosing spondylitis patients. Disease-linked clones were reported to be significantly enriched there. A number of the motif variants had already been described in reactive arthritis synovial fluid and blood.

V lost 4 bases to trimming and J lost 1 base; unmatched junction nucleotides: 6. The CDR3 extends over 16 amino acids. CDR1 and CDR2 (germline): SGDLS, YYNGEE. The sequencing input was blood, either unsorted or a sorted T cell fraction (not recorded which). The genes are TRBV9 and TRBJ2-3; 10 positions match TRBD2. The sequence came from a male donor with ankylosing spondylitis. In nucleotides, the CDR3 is TGTGCCAGCAGCCCCTATAGCGGGAGGCGCACAGATACGCAGTATTTT. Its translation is CASSPYSGRRTDTQYF.